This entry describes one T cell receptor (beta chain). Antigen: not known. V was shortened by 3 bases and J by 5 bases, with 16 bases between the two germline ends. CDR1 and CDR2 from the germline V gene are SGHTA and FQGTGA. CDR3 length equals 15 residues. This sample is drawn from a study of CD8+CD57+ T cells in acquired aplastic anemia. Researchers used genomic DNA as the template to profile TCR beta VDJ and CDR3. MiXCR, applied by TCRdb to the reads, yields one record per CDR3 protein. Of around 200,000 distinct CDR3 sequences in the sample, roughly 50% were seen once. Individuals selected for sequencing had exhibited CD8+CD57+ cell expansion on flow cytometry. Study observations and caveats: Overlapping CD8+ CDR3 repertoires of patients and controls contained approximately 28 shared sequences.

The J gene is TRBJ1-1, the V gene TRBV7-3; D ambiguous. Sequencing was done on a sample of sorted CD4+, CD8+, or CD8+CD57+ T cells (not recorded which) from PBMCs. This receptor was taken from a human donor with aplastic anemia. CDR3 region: CASSLVRGGLTEAFF. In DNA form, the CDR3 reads TGTGCCAGCAGCTTGGTCCGGGGAGGGTTAACTGAAGCTTTCTTT.